The entry below gives a single TCR beta chain sequence along with its context. The ends were cut back, 6 bases at V and 9 bases at J, with 18 bases in the middle. CDR3 length equals 14 residues. Germline-derived CDR1 and CDR2 are MNHEY and SMNVEV (reference sequence). The entry originates in a study of blood T cell repertoires in COVID-19. Study details: Some COVID-19 samples were acute and others convalescent; all came from the United States, Italy and Spain.

Repertoires were generated with immunoSEQ multiplex PCR, while TCRdb's copy carries only in-frame clones and drops some. This sample yields about 190,000 clones, of which around 83% are seen a single time; around 6.5% belongs to the top ten. This TCR derives from a middle-aged woman with acute or convalescent COVID-19. V is TRBV27 and J is TRBJ2-1, with D perhaps matching TRBD2 (5 bases). Sequenced: peripheral blood. The CDR3 reads CASRLRTLTSEQFF. CDR3 sequence (DNA): TGTGCCAGCAGACTACGGACTCTCACGAGTGAGCAGTTCTTC.